This T cell receptor (beta chain) came from a study of blood T cell repertoires in COVID-19. Across the study: From the United States, Italy and Spain came samples of acute and convalescent COVID-19. The cDNA or gDNA used as material had been derived from T cells, B-cell-depleted T cells, or PBMCs.

The authors' processing: The authors estimated nucleated cell counts from reference gene primer amplification. The table came from immunoSEQ multiplex PCR; TCRdb's copy has only in-frame clones and leaves some out. V, J and clone size are taken as reported in that table, and D and trimming were inferred from the DNA itself. Of 150,000 or so clones in the sample, under 85% were seen once. The CDR3 runs 15 residues. V was clipped by 5 bases and J by 11 bases; unmatched bases: 12. CDR1 and CDR2 (germline): MNHEY, SVGAGI. Seattle enrolled patients during active infection and tracked them longitudinally. The chain employs TRBV6-5 and TRBJ1-6; 7 nucleotides line up with TRBD1. The clonotype comes from a man aged 60 to 69 with COVID-19, enrolled during active disease. The sample was peripheral blood. In DNA form, the CDR3 reads TGTGCCAGCAGTCGCAACAGGGGAACGTTTGCACCCCTCCACTTT. Protein sequence: CASSRNRGTFAPLHF.